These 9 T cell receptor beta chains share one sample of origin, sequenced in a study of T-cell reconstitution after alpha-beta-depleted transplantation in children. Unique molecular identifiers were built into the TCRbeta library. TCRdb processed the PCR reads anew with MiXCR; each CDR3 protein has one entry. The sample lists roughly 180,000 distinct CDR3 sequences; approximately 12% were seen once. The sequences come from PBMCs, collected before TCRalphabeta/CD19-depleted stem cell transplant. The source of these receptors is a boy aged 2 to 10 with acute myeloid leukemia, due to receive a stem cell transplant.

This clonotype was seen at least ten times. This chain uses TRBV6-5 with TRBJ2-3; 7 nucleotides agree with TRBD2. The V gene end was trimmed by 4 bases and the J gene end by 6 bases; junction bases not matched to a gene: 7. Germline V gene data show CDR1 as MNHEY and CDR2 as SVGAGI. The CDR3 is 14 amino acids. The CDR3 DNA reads TGTGCCAGCAGTTGGAGCGGGGAAAGGGATACGCAGTATTTT. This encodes CASSWSGERDTQYF.

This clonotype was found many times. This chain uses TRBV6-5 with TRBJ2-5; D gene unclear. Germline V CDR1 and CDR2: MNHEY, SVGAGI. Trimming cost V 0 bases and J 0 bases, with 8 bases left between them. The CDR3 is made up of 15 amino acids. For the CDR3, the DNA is TGTGCCAGCAGTTACTCGGGCGGAAACCAAGAGACCCAGTACTTC. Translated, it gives CASSYSGGNQETQYF.

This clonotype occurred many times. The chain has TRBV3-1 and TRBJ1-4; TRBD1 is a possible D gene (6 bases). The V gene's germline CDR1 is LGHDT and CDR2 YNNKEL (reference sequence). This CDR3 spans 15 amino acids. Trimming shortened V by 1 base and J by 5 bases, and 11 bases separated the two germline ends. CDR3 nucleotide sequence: TGTGCCAGCAGCCAAGTGGGGACAATGAATGAAAAACTGTTTTTT. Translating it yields CASSQVGTMNEKLFF.

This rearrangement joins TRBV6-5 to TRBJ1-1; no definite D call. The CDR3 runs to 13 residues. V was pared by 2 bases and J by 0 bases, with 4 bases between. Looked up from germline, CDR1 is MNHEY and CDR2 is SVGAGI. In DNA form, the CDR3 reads TGTGCCAGCAGTTACACAGTGAACACTGAAGCTTTCTTT. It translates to CASSYTVNTEAFF.

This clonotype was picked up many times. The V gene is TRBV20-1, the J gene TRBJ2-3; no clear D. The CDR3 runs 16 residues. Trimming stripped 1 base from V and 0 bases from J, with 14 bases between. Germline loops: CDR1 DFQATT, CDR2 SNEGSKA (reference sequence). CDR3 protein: CSARAYLVWSTDTQYF. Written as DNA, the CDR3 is TGCAGTGCTAGAGCTTACCTAGTGTGGAGCACAGATACGCAGTATTTT.

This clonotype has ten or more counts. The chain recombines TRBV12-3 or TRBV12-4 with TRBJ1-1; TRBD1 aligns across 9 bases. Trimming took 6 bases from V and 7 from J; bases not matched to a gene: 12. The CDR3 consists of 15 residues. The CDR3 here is CASSPGTGFVGEAFF. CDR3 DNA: TGTGCCAGCAGCCCCGGGACAGGGTTTGTGGGTGAAGCTTTCTTT.

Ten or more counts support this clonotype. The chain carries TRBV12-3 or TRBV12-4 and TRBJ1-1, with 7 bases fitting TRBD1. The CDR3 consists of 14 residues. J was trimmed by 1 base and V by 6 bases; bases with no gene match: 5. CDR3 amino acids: CASSLTGWNTEAFF. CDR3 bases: TGTGCCAGCAGCCTGACAGGGTGGAACACTGAAGCTTTCTTT.

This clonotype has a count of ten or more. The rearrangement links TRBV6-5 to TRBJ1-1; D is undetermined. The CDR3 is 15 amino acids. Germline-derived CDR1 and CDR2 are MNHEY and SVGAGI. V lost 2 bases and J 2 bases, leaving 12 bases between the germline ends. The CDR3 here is CASSYATKRNTEAFF. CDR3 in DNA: TGTGCCAGCAGTTACGCGACTAAAAGAAACACTGAAGCTTTCTTT.

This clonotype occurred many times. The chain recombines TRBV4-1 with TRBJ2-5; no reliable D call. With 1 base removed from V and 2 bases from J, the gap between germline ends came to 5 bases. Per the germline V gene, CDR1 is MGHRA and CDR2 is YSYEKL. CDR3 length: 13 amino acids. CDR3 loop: CASSQGVQETQYF. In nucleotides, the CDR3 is TGCGCCAGCAGCCAAGGAGTACAAGAGACCCAGTACTTC.